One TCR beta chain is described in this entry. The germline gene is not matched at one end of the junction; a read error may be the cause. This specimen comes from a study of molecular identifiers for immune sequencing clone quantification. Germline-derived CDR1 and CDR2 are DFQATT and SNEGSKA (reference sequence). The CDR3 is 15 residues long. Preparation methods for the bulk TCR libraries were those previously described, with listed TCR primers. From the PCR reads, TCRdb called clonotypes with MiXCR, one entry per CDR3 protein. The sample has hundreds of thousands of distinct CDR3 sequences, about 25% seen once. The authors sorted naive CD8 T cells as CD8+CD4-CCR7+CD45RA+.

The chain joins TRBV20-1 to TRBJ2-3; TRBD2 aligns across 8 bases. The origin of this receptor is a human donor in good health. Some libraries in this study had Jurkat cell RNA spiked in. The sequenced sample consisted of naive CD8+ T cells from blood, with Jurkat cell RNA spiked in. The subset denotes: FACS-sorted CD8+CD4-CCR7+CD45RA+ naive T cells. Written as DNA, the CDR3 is TGCAGTGCTAGGTTAGCGGGGTCTAGCACAGATTCGCAGTATTTT. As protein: CSARLAGSSTDSQYF.